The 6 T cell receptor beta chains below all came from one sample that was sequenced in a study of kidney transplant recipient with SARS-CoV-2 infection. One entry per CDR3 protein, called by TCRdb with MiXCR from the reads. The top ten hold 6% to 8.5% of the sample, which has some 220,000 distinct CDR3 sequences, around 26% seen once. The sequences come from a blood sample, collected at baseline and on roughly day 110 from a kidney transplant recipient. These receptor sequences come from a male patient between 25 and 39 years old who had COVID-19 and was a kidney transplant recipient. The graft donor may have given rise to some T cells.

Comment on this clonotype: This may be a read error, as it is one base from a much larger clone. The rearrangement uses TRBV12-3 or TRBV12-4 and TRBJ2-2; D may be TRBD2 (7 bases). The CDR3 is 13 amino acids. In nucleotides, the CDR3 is TGTGCCAGCAGGGGGGGGCGGCACGGGGAGCAGTTTTTT. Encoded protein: CASRGGRHGEQFF.

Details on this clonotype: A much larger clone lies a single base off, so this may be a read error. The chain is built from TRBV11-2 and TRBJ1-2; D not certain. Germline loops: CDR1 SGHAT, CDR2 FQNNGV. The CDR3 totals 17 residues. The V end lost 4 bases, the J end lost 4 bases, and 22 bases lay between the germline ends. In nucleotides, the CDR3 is TGTGCCAGCAGCTCTTGTGAAACAAGCAGAAAGGCCTATGGCTACACCTTC. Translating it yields CASSSCETSRKAYGYTF.

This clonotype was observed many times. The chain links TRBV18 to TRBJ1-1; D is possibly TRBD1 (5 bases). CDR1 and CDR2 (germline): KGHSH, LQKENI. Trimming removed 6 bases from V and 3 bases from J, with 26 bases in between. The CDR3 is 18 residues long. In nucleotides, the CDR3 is TGTGCCAGCTCCCCGACCCGGGACTGGGCCTATGGTGACACTGAAGCTTTCTTT. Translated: CASSPTRDWAYGDTEAFF. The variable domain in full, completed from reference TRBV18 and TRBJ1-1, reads NAGVMQNPRHLVRRRGQEARLRCSPMKGHSHVYWYRQLPEEGLKFMVYLQKENIIDESGMPKERFSAEFPKEGPSILRIQQVVRGDSAAYFCASSPTRDWAYGDTEAFFGQGTRLTVV.

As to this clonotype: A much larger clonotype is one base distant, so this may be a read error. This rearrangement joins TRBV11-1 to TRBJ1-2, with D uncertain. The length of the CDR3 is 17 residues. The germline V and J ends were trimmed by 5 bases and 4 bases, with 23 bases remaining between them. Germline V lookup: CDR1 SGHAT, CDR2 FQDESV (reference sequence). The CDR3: CASSKNFEAGKTYGYTF. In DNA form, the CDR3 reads TGTGCCAGCAGCAAGAATTTTGAGGCTGGAAAGACCTATGGCTACACCTTC.

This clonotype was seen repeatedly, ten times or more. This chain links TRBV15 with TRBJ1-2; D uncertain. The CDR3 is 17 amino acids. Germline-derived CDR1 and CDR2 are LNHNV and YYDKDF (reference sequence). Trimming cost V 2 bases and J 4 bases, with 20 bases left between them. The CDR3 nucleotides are TGTGCCACCAGCAGACGCGGAAGGTGTGGAAAGACCTATGGCTACACCTTC. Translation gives CATSRRGRCGKTYGYTF.

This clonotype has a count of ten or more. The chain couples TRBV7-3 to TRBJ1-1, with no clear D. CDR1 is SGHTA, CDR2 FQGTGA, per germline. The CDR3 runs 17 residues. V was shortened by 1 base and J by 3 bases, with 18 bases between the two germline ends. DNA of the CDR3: TGTGCCAGCAGCTTAAATGGCCCGTGGAGGGCCGACACTGAAGCTTTCTTT. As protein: CASSLNGPWRADTEAFF. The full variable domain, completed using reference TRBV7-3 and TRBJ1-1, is GAGVSQTPSNKVTEKGKYVELRCDPISGHTALYWYRQSLGQGPEFLIYFQGTGAADDSGLPNDRFFAVRPEGSVSTLKIQRTERGDSAVYLCASSLNGPWRADTEAFFGQGTRLTVV.